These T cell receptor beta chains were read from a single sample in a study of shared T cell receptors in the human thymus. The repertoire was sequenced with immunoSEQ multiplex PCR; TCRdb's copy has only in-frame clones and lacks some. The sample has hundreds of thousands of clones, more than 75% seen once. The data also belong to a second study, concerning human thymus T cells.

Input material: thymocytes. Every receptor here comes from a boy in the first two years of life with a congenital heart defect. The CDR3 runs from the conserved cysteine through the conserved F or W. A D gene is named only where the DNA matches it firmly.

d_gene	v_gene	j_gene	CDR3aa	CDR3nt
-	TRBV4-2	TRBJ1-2	CASSQERNYGYTF	TGTGCCAGCAGCCAAGAGCGTAACTATGGCTACACCTTC
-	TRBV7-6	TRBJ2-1	CASSLLAAGVYNEQFF	TGTGCCAGCAGCTTACTAGCTGCAGGTGTCTACAATGAGCAGTTCTTC
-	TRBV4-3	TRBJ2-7	CASSQAHPPRGAPYEQYF	TGCGCCAGCAGCCAAGCTCATCCGCCCAGGGGGGCCCCTTACGAGCAGTACTTC
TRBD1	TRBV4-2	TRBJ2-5	CASSHRGTGGPQETQYF	TGTGCCAGCAGCCACAGAGGGACAGGGGGCCCGCAAGAGACCCAGTACTTC
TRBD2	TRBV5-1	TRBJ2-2	CASSSTSADGGELFF	TGCGCCAGCAGTTCGACTAGCGCTGACGGCGGGGAGCTGTTTTTT
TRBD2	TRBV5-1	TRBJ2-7	CASSSILGREGTSGNYEQYF	TGCGCCAGCAGCTCAATCCTCGGCAGGGAAGGGACTAGCGGTAACTACGAGCAGTACTTC
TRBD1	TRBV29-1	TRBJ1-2	CSVDPGQGKDYGYTF	TGCAGCGTTGACCCAGGACAGGGAAAGGACTATGGCTACACCTTC
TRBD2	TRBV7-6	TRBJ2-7	CASSGRGAVPGEQYF	TGTGCCAGCAGCGGGCGGGGGGCAGTACCGGGCGAGCAGTACTTC
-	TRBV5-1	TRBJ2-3	CASSLISSTDTQYF	TGCGCCAGCAGCTTAATCAGTAGCACAGATACGCAGTATTTT
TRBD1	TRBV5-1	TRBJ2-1	CASNYNRTGGLCNNEQFF	TGCGCCAGCAACTACAACCGGACAGGGGGCCTCTGTAACAATGAGCAGTTCTTC
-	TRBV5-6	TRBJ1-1	CASSLAADNEAFF	TGTGCCAGCAGCTTGGCCGCGGATAATGAAGCTTTCTTT
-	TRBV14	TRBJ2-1	CASSQVRSGNSSYNEQFF	TGTGCCAGCAGCCAAGTTCGAAGCGGTAATAGCTCCTACAATGAGCAGTTCTTC
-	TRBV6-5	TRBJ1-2	CASSPRGGYYGYTF	TGTGCCAGCAGCCCACGGGGGGGATACTATGGCTACACCTTC
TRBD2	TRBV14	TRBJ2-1	CASSQGRLAGGPFANEQFF	TGTGCCAGCAGCCAAGGGAGGCTAGCGGGAGGGCCATTTGCCAATGAGCAGTTCTTC
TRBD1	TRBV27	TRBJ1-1	CASSLLALDRGITEAFF	TGTGCCAGCAGTTTATTAGCCCTCGACAGGGGGATCACTGAAGCTTTCTTT
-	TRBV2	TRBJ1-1	CASRGLGAGEAFF	TGTGCCAGCAGGGGACTCGGAGCCGGGGAAGCTTTCTTT
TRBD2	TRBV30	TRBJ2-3	CAWSVRRGPHLDRSGRARDTQYF	TGTGCCTGGAGTGTACGAAGGGGACCACACCTCGACCGAAGCGGGAGAGCGAGAGATACGCAGTATTTT
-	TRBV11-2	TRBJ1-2	CASSCRGRGYTF	TGTGCCAGCAGCTGCAGGGGTCGGGGCTACACCTTC
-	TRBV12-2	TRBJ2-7	CASRSKGSRVHWGPYEQYF	TGTGCAAGTCGCTCAAAGGGAAGCAGGGTCCATTGGGGGCCCTACGAGCAGTACTTC
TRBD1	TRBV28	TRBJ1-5	CASSLGTGNNQPQHF	TGTGCCAGCAGCCTTGGGACAGGGAACAATCAGCCCCAGCATTTT